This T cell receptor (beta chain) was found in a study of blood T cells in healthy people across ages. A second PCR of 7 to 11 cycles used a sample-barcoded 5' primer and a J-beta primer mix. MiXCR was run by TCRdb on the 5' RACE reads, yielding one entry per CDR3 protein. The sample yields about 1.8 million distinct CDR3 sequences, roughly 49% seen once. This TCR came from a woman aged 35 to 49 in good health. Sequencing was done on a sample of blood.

The CDR3 loop is CASSPLERQQFF. The CDR3 DNA sequence: TGTGCCAGCAGTCCATTGGAAAGACAGCAGTTCTTC. J is TRBJ2-1 and V is TRBV7-2; the D is unclear. V was pared by 6 bases and J by 11 bases, with 14 bases between. The germline V gene has CDR1 SGHTA and CDR2 FQGNSA. This CDR3 is 12 amino acids long.